This T cell receptor (beta chain) was retrieved from a study of early T cells in non-severe SARS-CoV-2 infection. cDNA molecules, individually, were tagged with unique molecular identifiers. TCRdb re-called the 5' RACE reads with MiXCR, one entry per CDR3 protein. The profile shows some 71,000 distinct CDR3 sequences, under 9.5% of them singletons. This clonotype came up a few times. The receptor was derived from an adult who was a healthcare worker with PCR-confirmed SARS-CoV-2 infection or an uninfected control (not recorded which). The specimen was whole blood.

The CDR3 DNA sequence: TGCAGTGCTAGTATAGGGGGGTATAGCAATCAGCCCCAGCATTTT. As protein: CSASIGGYSNQPQHF. The chain uses TRBV20-1 and TRBJ1-5; TRBD1 might be the D (6 bases). Trimming cost V 3 bases and J 0 bases, with 12 bases left between them. The CDR3 runs to 15 residues. Per germline, CDR1 DFQATT and CDR2 SNEGSKA (reference sequence).